The clone carrying this T cell receptor beta chain was seen a handful of times. The CDR3 is 15 residues long. Trimming took off 4 bases at V and 1 base at J, with 11 bases between the two ends. Germline assignment: CDR1 MGHRA and CDR2 YSYEKL. The repertoire was sequenced with immunoSEQ multiplex PCR; TCRdb's copy has only in-frame clones and lacks some. Here the sample spans more than 600,000 clones, under 95% being singletons. As defined, naive CD8 cells were CD45RO-negative and positively selected for CCR7, with terminally differentiated effector memory CD45RA+ cells excluded. This specimen comes from a study of shared clonotypes between healthy human individuals.

The chain links TRBV4-1 to TRBJ1-5; possible D gene TRBD1, 6 bases. The sequencing sample was made of naive CD8+ T cells sorted from blood. The receptor was derived from a man aged 25-40 years in good health. CDR3 coding DNA: TGCGCCAGCAGCCTGAGACAGGACAGCAATCAGCCCCAGCATTTT. Translation: CASSLRQDSNQPQHF.